The present T cell receptor beta chain was sequenced within a study of response to subunit inactivated influenza vaccine. After removal of 6 bases from V and 8 bases from J, the junction contained 8 bases not matched to a gene. Per germline, CDR1 SNHLY and CDR2 FYNNEI. The CDR3 has 13 amino acids. Via MiXCR, TCRdb re-called the RT-PCR reads, giving one row per CDR3 protein. The sample lists about 540,000 distinct CDR3 sequences, approximately 22% occurring once. This sample was also put to use in a study of T cells expressing NK-cell markers. That study reports: Template switching by 5'RACE with UMIs generated the TCR beta cDNA. All TCR beta repertoires analysed originated from sorted CD3+CD56+NKG2C+, CD3+CD56+NKG2C- and CD3+CD56-NKG2C+ T cells. HCMV seropositivity marked seven of the eight sequenced donors; one was seronegative.

Sequences were derived from CD4+ T cells sorted from PBMCs, sampled 12 days after vaccination. This sequence was found in a man in his fifties or sixties who received an inactivated influenza vaccine. The chain carries TRBV2 and TRBJ1-2; 8 bases align to TRBD1. In DNA, the CDR3 is TGTGCCAGCAGGGGGACAGGTGATAACGGCTACACCTTC. Translated, it gives CASRGTGDNGYTF. Variable domain in full (rest from reference TRBV2 and TRBJ1-2): EPEVTQTPSHQVTQMGQEVILRCVPISNHLYFYWYRQILGQKVEFLVSFYNNEISEKSEIFDDQFSVERPDGSNFTLKIRSTKLEDSAMYFCASRGTGDNGYTFGSGTRLTVV.